The source of this TCR beta chain is a study of shared T cell receptors in the human thymus. TCRdb's table, derived via immunoSEQ multiplex PCR, lists solely in-frame clones and lacks some. The sample includes some 760,000 clones, 80% to 90% of them seen just once. Details on this clone: The identical CDR3 is also encoded by other nucleotide sequences in the sample.

V was pared by 2 bases and J by 8 bases, with 5 bases of the junction left unmatched. The V gene's germline CDR1 is SNHLY and CDR2 FYNNEI. The CDR3 loop spans 13 amino acids. These data were also filed under a second study, of human thymus T cells.

The rearrangement uses TRBV2 and TRBJ1-2; 7 bases fit TRBD1. The sample taken for sequencing was thymocytes. The clonotype originates from a girl less than two years old with a congenital heart defect. CDR3 in amino acids: CASSEKGAGGYTF. The CDR3 bases are TGTGCCAGCAGTGAAAAGGGGGCGGGAGGCTACACCTTC.